The 20 T cell receptor beta chains below all came from one sample that was sequenced in a study of T cells in localized non-small cell lung cancer. Sequencing was performed with immunoSEQ multiplex PCR; in TCRdb, only in-frame clones are kept and a portion is missing. The sample includes about 33,000 clones, 75% to 90% of them seen just once. The source was peripheral blood mononuclear cells, collected before any cancer treatment. All receptors come from a man between 40 and 75 years old with stage III lung adenocarcinoma.

This clone was found a few times. V usage is TRBV6-1 and J usage is TRBJ1-6; D may be TRBD1 (6 bases). Germline assignment: CDR1 MNHNS and CDR2 SASEGT. The CDR3 is 13 amino acids. Trimming removed 8 bases from V and 6 bases from J, with 11 bases in between. The CDR3 sequence: CASQEDSNSPLHF. The CDR3 DNA is TGTGCCAGCCAGGAGGACAGTAATTCACCCCTCCACTTT.

The gene calls are TRBV13 and TRBJ2-7; TRBD1 aligns across 10 bases. The V and J ends lost 5 bases and 7 bases, in that order; junction bases with no gene match: 8. Germline V gene data show CDR1 as PRHDT and CDR2 as FYEKMQ (reference sequence). This CDR3 contains 14 residues. CDR3 sequence: CASSVGQGTGEQYF. The CDR3 nucleotides are TGTGCCAGCAGCGTGGGACAGGGGACGGGGGAGCAGTACTTC.

The genes are TRBV5-1 and TRBJ2-1; 10 bases match TRBD2. This CDR3 is 15 amino acids long. CDR1 is SGHRS and CDR2 is YFSETQ in the germline V gene. The trim removed 1 base at V and 5 bases at J, leaving 3 bases unmatched. As DNA, the CDR3 is TGCGCCAGCAGCTTGTCTAGCGGGGGCCACAATGAGCAGTTCTTC. Translated: CASSLSSGGHNEQFF.

The chain combines TRBV5-6 with TRBJ2-7, with 9 bases matching TRBD2. This CDR3 is built from 16 residues. Trimming took 2 bases from V and 5 from J; bases not matched to a gene: 11. Germline CDR1 and CDR2: SGHDT and YYEEEE. The CDR3 bases are TGTGCCAGCAGCTTTCCGCGGGGGGGAATAGGGCACGAGCAGTACTTC. Amino acids: CASSFPRGGIGHEQYF.

The CDR3 is CASSAGLAAIYNEQFF. CDR3 nucleotides: TGTGCCAGCAGCGCTGGTCTAGCGGCTATATACAATGAGCAGTTCTTC. The rearrangement links TRBV9 to TRBJ2-1; 7 bases line up with TRBD2. The V and J ends lost 3 bases and 4 bases, in that order; junction bases with no gene match: 10. There are 16 residues in the CDR3. The germline V gene has CDR1 SGDLS and CDR2 YYNGEE.

This rearrangement joins TRBV2 to TRBJ1-6; 8 bases line up with TRBD1. The CDR3 sequence is 14 residues long. Germline CDR1 reads SNHLY; CDR2 reads FYNNEI. The J segment lost 9 bases and the V segment lost 8 bases, leaving 9 bases of the junction unmatched. The CDR3 loop is CASVYRGAFSPLHF. As DNA, the CDR3 is TGTGCCAGCGTATACAGGGGGGCCTTTTCACCCCTCCACTTT.

The rearrangement links TRBV19 to TRBJ1-2, with TRBD1 matching 8 bases. Germline V lookup: CDR1 LNHDA, CDR2 SQIVND (reference sequence). Losses at the gene ends were 7 bases for V and 7 bases for J; bases not matched to a gene: 8. The CDR3 is made up of 13 amino acids. The CDR3 nucleotides are TGTGCCAGTATGCAGGGGGCGCATATTGGCTACACCTTC. Residues: CASMQGAHIGYTF.

Here the CDR3 DNA reads TGTGCCAGCAGCGCCACAACAAGCAATCACGAGCAGTACTTC. Its translation: CASSATTSNHEQYF. The rearrangement links TRBV7-6 to TRBJ2-7; the D is unclear. The CDR3 is 14 amino acids. Germline V gene lookup returns CDR1 SGHVS and CDR2 FNYEAQ. V lost 5 bases and J lost 5, with 16 bases in between.

Only a few counts were recorded for this clone. This chain uses TRBV7-9 with TRBJ1-5; D unclear. V was clipped by 1 base and J by 4 bases, with 11 bases between them. The CDR3 is 15 residues long. Germline V gene data show CDR1 as SEHNR and CDR2 as FQNEAQ (reference sequence). The DNA of the CDR3 is TGTGCCAGCAGCTTAGAGGGAGGGTGGAATCAGCCCCAGCATTTT. This gives the protein CASSLEGGWNQPQHF.

The chain employs TRBV4-2 and TRBJ1-1, with D hard to call. The germline V gene has CDR1 LGHNA and CDR2 YNFKEQ. The CDR3 length is 14 residues. Trimming removed 1 base at V and 0 bases at J, with 6 bases between. CDR3 nucleotide sequence: TGTGCCAGCAGCCAAGGCGTTGTGAACACTGAAGCTTTCTTT. It encodes CASSQGVVNTEAFF.

CDR3 nucleotides: TGTGCCAGCAGTTACTCTTGGCGAAGCGAGCAGTACTTC. Protein: CASSYSWRSEQYF. The chain employs TRBV6-5 and TRBJ2-7; D not resolved. Per the germline V gene, CDR1 is MNHEY and CDR2 is SVGAGI. V gave up 0 bases and J gave up 6 bases, with 9 bases separating them. CDR3 length: 13 amino acids.

The chain links TRBV11-2 to TRBJ1-4, with 7 bases fitting TRBD1. The CDR3 runs 18 residues. The V segment lost 5 bases and the J segment 0 bases; nucleotides outside the gene matches: 12. The germline gives CDR1 SGHAT, CDR2 FQNNGV. The CDR3 loop reads CASSERTGQAATNEKLFF. CDR3 sequence (DNA): TGTGCCAGCAGCGAGAGAACTGGACAGGCCGCAACTAATGAAAAACTGTTTTTT.

V gene TRBV2 combines with J gene TRBJ2-1; D is perhaps TRBD2 (7 bases). Germline CDR1 is SNHLY and CDR2 is FYNNEI. Deletions cut 1 base from V and 4 bases from J, with 14 bases between. This CDR3 is built from 16 residues. DNA of the CDR3: TGTGCCAGCAGTGAAGGAGGTGCGGGGGCGTACAATGAGCAGTTCTTC. This gives the protein CASSEGGAGAYNEQFF.

This clone was seen a single time. This chain connects TRBV7-3 to TRBJ1-1; possibly TRBD1 for D (5 bases). Germline V gene lookup returns CDR1 SGHTA and CDR2 FQGTGA. The CDR3 is 14 amino acids. The V gene lost 1 base and the J gene lost 7 bases, with 13 bases spanning the gap. The CDR3 nucleotides read TGTGCCAGCAGCTTAAAAGCGGGGGACCTTGAAGCTTTCTTT. Its protein is CASSLKAGDLEAFF.

The V call is TRBV10-3, the J call TRBJ1-4; no clear D. The CDR3 spans 13 residues. V was trimmed by 0 bases and J by 8 bases, leaving 7 bases between them. CDR1 and CDR2 (germline): ENHRY, SYGVKD. The DNA of the CDR3 is TGTGCCATCAGTGAGTCTTATGGGGAAAAACTGTTTTTT. Encoded protein: CAISESYGEKLFF.

This clone was observed a few times. In nucleotides, the CDR3 is TGTGCCAGCAGCTTGCGGAATGAGCAGTTCTTC. Translated: CASSLRNEQFF. The chain employs TRBV5-4 and TRBJ2-1, with no clear D. V was cut by 1 base and J by 7 bases, with 3 bases left in between. This CDR3 has 11 amino acids. Per the germline V gene, CDR1 is SGHNT and CDR2 is YYREEE (reference sequence).

The chain uses TRBV5-8 and TRBJ2-1, with D maybe TRBD1 (7 bases). This CDR3 has 18 residues. Trimming shortened V by 4 bases and J by 0 bases, and 20 bases separated the two germline ends. Per germline, CDR1 SGHTS and CDR2 YDEGEE. CDR3 sequence: CASSPRGQRVFSYNEQFF. The CDR3 DNA reads TGTGCCAGCAGCCCAAGGGGGCAGCGGGTCTTCTCCTACAATGAGCAGTTCTTC.

The chain employs TRBV9 and TRBJ1-2, with TRBD1 matching 7 bases. With V trimmed by 0 bases and J by 8 bases, 7 bases remained unmatched. Looked up from germline, CDR1 is SGDLS and CDR2 is YYNGEE. There are 14 residues in the CDR3. The CDR3 loop reads CASSVDQQGRGYTF. CDR3 sequence (DNA): TGTGCCAGCAGCGTAGATCAACAGGGGAGAGGCTACACCTTC.

This clone has only one observation. The J gene is TRBJ2-2, the V gene TRBV28, with 11 bases lining up with TRBD1. Germline assignment: CDR1 MDHEN and CDR2 SYDVKM. Trimming removed 6 bases from V and 6 bases from J; junction bases left unmatched: 6. The CDR3 covers 15 residues. CDR3 residues: CASRIPGQGAGELFF. In nucleotides, the CDR3 is TGTGCCAGCAGGATTCCGGGACAGGGGGCCGGGGAGCTGTTTTTT.

The chain has TRBV4-1 and TRBJ2-5, with 8 nucleotides matching TRBD1. CDR1 is MGHRA, CDR2 YSYEKL, per germline. The CDR3 length is 16 residues. With V trimmed by 1 base and J by 1 base, 5 bases remained unmatched. The chain's CDR3 is CASSQVGQGPQETQYF. CDR3 DNA sequence: TGCGCCAGCAGCCAAGTAGGACAGGGACCCCAAGAGACCCAGTACTTC.